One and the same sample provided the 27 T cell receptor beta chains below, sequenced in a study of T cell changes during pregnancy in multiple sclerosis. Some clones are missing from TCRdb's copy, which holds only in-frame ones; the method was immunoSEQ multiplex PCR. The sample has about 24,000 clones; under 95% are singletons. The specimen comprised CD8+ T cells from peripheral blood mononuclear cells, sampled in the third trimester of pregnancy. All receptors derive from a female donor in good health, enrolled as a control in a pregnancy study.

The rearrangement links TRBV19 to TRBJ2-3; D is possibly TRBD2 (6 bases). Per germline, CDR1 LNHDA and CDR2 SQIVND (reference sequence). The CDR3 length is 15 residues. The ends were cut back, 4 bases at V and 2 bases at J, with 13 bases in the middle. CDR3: CASSTIAASTDTQYF. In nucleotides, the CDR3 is TGTGCCAGTAGTACCATAGCGGCTTCCACAGATACGCAGTATTTT.

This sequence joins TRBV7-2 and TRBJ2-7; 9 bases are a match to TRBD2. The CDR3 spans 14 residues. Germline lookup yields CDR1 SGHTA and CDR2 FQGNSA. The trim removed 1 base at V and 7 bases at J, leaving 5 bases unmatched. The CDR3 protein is CASSLGLAGTEQYF. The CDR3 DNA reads TGTGCCAGCAGCTTAGGTCTAGCGGGAACAGAGCAGTACTTC.

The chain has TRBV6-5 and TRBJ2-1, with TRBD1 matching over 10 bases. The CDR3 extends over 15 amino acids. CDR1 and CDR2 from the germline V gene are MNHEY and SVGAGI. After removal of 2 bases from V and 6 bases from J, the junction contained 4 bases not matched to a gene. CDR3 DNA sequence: TGTGCCAGCAGTTACACCGGGACAGGGGTCAATGAGCAGTTCTTC. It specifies CASSYTGTGVNEQFF.

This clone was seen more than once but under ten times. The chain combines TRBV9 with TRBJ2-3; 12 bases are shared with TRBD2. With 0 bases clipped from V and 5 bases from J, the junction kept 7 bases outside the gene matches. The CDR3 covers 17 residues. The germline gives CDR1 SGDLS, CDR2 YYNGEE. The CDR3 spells CASSVGQLAGGIDTQYF. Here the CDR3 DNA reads TGTGCCAGCAGCGTAGGGCAGCTAGCGGGGGGGATAGATACGCAGTATTTT.

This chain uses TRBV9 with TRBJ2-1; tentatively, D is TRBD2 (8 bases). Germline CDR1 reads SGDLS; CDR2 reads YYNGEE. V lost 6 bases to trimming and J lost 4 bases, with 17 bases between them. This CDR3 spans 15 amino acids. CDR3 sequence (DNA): TGTGCCAGCAACCCGGGAGGGGGCCGGTACAATGAGCAGTTCTTC. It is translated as CASNPGGGRYNEQFF.

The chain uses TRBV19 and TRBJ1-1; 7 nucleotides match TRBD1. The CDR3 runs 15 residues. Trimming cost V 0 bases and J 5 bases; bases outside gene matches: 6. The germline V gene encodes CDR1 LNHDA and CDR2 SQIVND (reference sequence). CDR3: CASSIETGVPTEAFF. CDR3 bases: TGTGCCAGTAGTATAGAAACAGGGGTGCCGACTGAAGCTTTCTTT.

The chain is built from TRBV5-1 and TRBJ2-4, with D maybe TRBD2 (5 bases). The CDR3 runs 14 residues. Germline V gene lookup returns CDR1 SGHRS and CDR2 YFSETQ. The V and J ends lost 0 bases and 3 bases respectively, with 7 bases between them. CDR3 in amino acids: CASSLEGSKNIQYF. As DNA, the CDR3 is TGCGCCAGCAGCTTGGAAGGGAGCAAAAACATTCAGTACTTC.

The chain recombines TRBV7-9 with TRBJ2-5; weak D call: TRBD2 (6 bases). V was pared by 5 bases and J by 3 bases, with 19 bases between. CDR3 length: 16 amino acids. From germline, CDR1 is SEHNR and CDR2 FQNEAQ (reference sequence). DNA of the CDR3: TGTGCCAGCAGCGTAATCAGGGTATCGGGAGAAGAGACCCAGTACTTC. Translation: CASSVIRVSGEETQYF.

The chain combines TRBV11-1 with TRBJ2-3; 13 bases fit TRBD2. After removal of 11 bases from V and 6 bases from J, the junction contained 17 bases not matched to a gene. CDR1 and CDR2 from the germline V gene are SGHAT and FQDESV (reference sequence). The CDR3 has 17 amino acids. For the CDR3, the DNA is TGTGCCTCAGGACTAGCGGGAGAGTTTATGAGTGGGGATACGCAGTATTTT. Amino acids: CASGLAGEFMSGDTQYF.

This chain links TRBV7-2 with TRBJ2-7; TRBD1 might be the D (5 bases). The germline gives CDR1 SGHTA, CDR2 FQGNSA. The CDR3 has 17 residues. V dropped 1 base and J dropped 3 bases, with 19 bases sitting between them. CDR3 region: CASSLGYMGQKVYEQYF. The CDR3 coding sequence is TGTGCCAGCAGCTTAGGGTATATGGGGCAGAAAGTCTACGAGCAGTACTTC.

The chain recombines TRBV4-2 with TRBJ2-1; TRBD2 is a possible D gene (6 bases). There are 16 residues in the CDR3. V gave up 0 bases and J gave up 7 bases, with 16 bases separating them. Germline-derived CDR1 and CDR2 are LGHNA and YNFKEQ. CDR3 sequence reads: CASSQEGSGVPNEQFF. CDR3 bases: TGTGCCAGCAGCCAAGAGGGTAGCGGAGTACCTAATGAGCAGTTCTTC.

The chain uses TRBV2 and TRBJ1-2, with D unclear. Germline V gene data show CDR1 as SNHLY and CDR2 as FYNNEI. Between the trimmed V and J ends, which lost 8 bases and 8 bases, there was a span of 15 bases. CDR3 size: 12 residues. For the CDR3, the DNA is TGTGCCAGCCCGTTGTACTGGGCCGGCTACACCTTC. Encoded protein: CASPLYWAGYTF.

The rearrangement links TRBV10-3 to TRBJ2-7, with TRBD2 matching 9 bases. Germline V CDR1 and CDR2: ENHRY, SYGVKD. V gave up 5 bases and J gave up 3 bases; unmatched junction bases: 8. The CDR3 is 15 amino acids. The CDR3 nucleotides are TGTGCCATCAGTAATTCCGGGACTAGCATCTACGAGCAGTACTTC. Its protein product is CAISNSGTSIYEQYF.

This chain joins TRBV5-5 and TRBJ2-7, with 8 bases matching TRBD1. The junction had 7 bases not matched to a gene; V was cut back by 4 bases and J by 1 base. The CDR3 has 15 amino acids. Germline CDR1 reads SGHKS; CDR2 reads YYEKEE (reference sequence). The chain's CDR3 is CASSPEDRESYEQYF. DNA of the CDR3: TGTGCCAGCAGCCCCGAGGACAGGGAATCCTACGAGCAGTACTTC.

This CDR3 reads CAISEMVGAETQYF. The CDR3 coding sequence is TGTGCCATCAGTGAGATGGTGGGGGCTGAGACCCAGTACTTC. This rearrangement joins TRBV10-3 to TRBJ2-5; D perhaps matches TRBD1 (6 bases). Germline loops: CDR1 ENHRY, CDR2 SYGVKD. V lost 2 bases and J lost 5, with 12 bases in between. The CDR3 contains 14 residues.

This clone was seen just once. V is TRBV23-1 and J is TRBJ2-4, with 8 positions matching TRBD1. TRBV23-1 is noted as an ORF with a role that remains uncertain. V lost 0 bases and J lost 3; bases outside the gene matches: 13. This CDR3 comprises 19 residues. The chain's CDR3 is CASSQSSGQDYRGKNIQYF. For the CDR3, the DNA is TGCGCCAGCAGTCAATCGTCGGGACAGGATTATCGGGGCAAAAACATTCAGTACTTC.

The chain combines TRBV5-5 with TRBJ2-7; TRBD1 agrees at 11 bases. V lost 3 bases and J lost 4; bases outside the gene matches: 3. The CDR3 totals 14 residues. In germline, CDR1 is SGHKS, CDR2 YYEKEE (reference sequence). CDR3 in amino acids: CASSWGTGGYEQYF. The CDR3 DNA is TGTGCCAGCAGCTGGGGGACAGGGGGGTACGAGCAGTACTTC.

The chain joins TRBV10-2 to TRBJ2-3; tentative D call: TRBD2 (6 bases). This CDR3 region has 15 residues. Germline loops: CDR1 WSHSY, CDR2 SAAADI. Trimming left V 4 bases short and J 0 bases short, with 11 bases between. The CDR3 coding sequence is TGCGCCAGCAGTGTAATAGCGGCTAGCACAGATACGCAGTATTTT. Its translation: CASSVIAASTDTQYF.

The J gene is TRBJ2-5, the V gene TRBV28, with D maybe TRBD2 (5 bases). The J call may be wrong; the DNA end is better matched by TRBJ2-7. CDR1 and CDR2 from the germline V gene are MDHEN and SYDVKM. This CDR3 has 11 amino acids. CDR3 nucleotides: TGTGCCAGCAGCGGGATAAACGAGCAGTACTTC. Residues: CASSGINEQYF.

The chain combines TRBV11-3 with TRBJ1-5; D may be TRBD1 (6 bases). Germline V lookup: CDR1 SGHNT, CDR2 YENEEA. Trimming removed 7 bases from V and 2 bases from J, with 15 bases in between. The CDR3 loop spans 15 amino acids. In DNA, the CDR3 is TGTGCCAGCACCATGGGGGCCTCTGGCAATCAGCCCCAGCATTTT. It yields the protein CASTMGASGNQPQHF.

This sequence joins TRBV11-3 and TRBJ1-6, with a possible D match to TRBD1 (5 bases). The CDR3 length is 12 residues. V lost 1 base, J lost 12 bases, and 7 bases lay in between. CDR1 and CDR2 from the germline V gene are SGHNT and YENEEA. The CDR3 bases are TGTGCCAGCAGCTTAGGGGGGGGACCCCTCCACTTT. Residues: CASSLGGGPLHF.

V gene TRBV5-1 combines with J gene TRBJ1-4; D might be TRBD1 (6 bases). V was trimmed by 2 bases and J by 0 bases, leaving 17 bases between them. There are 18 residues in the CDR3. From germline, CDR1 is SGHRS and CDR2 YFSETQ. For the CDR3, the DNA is TGCGCCAGCAGCTTTGAGTGGGACATGCCTTCAACTAATGAAAAACTGTTTTTT. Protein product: CASSFEWDMPSTNEKLFF.

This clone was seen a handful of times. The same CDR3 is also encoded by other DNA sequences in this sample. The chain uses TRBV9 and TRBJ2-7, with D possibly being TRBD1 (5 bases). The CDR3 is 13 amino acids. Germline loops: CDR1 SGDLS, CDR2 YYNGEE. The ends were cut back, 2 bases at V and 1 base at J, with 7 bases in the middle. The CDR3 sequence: CASSVDSSYEQYF. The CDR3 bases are TGTGCCAGCAGCGTCGACAGTTCCTACGAGCAGTACTTC.

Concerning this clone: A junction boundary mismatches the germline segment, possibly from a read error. The CDR3 protein is CSVEDRGSYEQYF. The DNA for the CDR3 is TGCAGCGTCGAAGATCGAGGTTCCTACGAGCAGTACTTC. The chain carries TRBV29-1 and TRBJ2-7; D is uncertain. The CDR3 totals 13 residues. Germline CDR1 is SQVTM and CDR2 is ANQGSEA.

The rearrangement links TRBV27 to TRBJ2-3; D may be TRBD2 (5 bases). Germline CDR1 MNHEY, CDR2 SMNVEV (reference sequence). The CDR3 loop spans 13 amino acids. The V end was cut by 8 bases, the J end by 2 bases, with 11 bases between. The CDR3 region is CASGSGNTDTQYF. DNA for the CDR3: TGTGCCAGCGGGAGCGGTAACACAGATACGCAGTATTTT.

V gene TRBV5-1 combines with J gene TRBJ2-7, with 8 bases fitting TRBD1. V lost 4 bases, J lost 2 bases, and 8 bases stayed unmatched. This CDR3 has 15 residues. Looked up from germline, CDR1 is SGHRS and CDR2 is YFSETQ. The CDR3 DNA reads TGCGCCAGCAGCCTCGGGACAGGAGACACCTACGAGCAGTACTTC. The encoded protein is CASSLGTGDTYEQYF.

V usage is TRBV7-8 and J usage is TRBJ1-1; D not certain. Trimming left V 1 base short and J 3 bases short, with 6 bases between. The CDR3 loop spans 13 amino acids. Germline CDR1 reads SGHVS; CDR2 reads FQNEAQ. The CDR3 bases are TGTGCCAGCAGCTTAGACGGGGACACTGAAGCTTTCTTT. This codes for CASSLDGDTEAFF.